These 18 T cell receptor beta chains were sequenced from one sample in a study of cytomegalovirus exposure and HLA in healthy donors. 13 Jbeta primers and 60 Vbeta primers were used for the PCR. Profiled with immunoSEQ multiplex PCR; TCRdb holds only in-frame clones, not every one. The table has 150,000 or so clones, 70% to 80% seen once. What was sequenced was PBMCs. The receptors originated from a woman between 40 and 55 years old in good health and CMV-seronegative.

Here the CDR3 reads CASSLNGYGYTF. The CDR3 bases are TGTGCCAGCAGCTTAAACGGCTATGGCTACACCTTC. This sequence joins TRBV7-3 and TRBJ1-2; no definite D call. Germline CDR1 is SGHTA and CDR2 is FQGTGA. Trimming cost V 1 base and J 4 bases, with 4 bases left between them. The CDR3 contains 12 residues.

This sequence joins TRBV27 and TRBJ2-1, with 8 bases identical to TRBD2. Germline V gene sequence: CDR1 MNHEY, CDR2 SMNVEV (reference sequence). The CDR3 is made up of 16 amino acids. V lost 6 bases, J lost 6 bases, and 13 bases stayed unmatched. This CDR3 reads CASRGGSTSVRNEQFF. For the CDR3, the DNA is TGTGCCAGCAGAGGGGGGTCGACTAGCGTCCGCAATGAGCAGTTCTTC.

This chain uses TRBV5-1 with TRBJ1-3, with 7 bases aligning to TRBD1. This CDR3 is 15 amino acids long. Germline lookup yields CDR1 SGHRS and CDR2 YFSETQ. The V gene end was trimmed by 0 bases and the J gene end by 5 bases; junction bases not matched to a gene: 5. The CDR3 nucleotides are TGCGCCAGCAGCTTGGTGGCAGGGGGAAGAAACACCATATATTTT. As protein: CASSLVAGGRNTIYF.

J is TRBJ1-2 and V is TRBV30; TRBD1 is a possible D gene (6 bases). The CDR3 is 13 amino acids. Trimming removed 3 bases from V and 8 bases from J, with 16 bases in between. The V gene's germline CDR1 is GTSNPN and CDR2 SVGIG (reference sequence). The CDR3, as DNA: TGTGCCTGGAGCCTAAGGGGGGGCAACGGCTACACCTTC. The encoded protein is CAWSLRGGNGYTF. Full variable domain (outside the CDR3, taken from reference TRBV30 and TRBJ1-2): SQTIHQWPATLVQPVGSPLSLECTVEGTSNPNLYWYRQAAGRGLQLLFYSVGIGQISSEVPQNLSASRPQDRQFILSSKKLLLSDSGFYLCAWSLRGGNGYTFGSGTRLTVV.

In this sample, this clone turned up once. Here the CDR3 DNA reads TGCGCCAGCAGTCAACCGTGGACAGAGCGCAACTACGAGCAGTACTTC. It specifies CASSQPWTERNYEQYF. The chain joins TRBV23-1 to TRBJ2-7; maybe TRBD1 (6 bases). TRBV23-1 is an open reading frame whose function is uncertain. The CDR3 contains 16 residues. V gave up 2 bases and J gave up 3 bases, with 17 bases separating them.

This rearrangement joins TRBV2 to TRBJ2-7; 10 bases align to TRBD1. This CDR3 contains 14 residues. J lost 4 bases, V lost 8 bases, and 8 bases had no gene match. Germline V CDR1 and CDR2: SNHLY, FYNNEI. CDR3 protein: CASLPGQGLYEQYF. CDR3 coding DNA: TGTGCCAGCCTCCCGGGACAGGGGTTATACGAGCAGTACTTC.

The chain combines TRBV9 with TRBJ2-2, with TRBD2 as a possible D gene (6 bases). CDR1 is SGDLS, CDR2 YYNGEE, per germline. V was cut by 3 bases and J by 5 bases, with 14 bases left in between. This CDR3 has 15 residues. The CDR3 DNA follows: TGTGCCAGCAGCGGGCGTGGGGGGAAAACCGGGGAGCTGTTTTTT. Translation: CASSGRGGKTGELFF.

This clone was found a few times. V is TRBV5-6 and J is TRBJ2-7; 8 bases are shared with TRBD1. The V segment lost 0 bases and the J segment 3 bases; nucleotides outside the gene matches: 5. Germline-derived CDR1 and CDR2 are SGHDT and YYEEEE. The CDR3 length is 15 residues. The CDR3 reads CASSLGQGFRYEQYF. The CDR3 region has the DNA TGTGCCAGCAGCTTGGGACAGGGGTTTCGCTACGAGCAGTACTTC. The whole variable domain, filled in from reference TRBV5-6 and TRBJ2-7, reads DAGVTQSPTHLIKTRGQQVTLRCSPKSGHDTVSWYQQALGQGPQFIFQYYEEEERQRGNFPDRFSGHQFPNYSSELNVNALLLGDSALYLCASSLGQGFRYEQYFGPGTRLTVT.

The rearrangement links TRBV19 to TRBJ1-2, with TRBD1 identical over 7 bases. V lost 5 bases to trimming and J lost 6 bases; unmatched junction nucleotides: 18. CDR3 size: 17 residues. CDR1 LNHDA and CDR2 SQIVND come from the germline V gene (reference sequence). In nucleotides, the CDR3 is TGTGCCAGTAGTCAGACAGGGTCCTTCTCCGGAGGGAATGGCTACACCTTC. This gives the protein CASSQTGSFSGGNGYTF.

The chain uses TRBV7-9 and TRBJ1-2; a weak D match, TRBD1 (6 bases). This CDR3 is 15 amino acids long. V was trimmed by 4 bases and J by 3 bases, leaving 15 bases between them. The germline gives CDR1 SEHNR, CDR2 FQNEAQ (reference sequence). The CDR3 protein is CASSSPTGTYYGYTF. The DNA for the CDR3 is TGTGCCAGCAGCTCCCCGACAGGAACTTACTATGGCTACACCTTC.

The table lists this clone with a few counts. This sequence joins TRBV28 and TRBJ1-5, with D unclear. CDR1 MDHEN and CDR2 SYDVKM come from the germline V gene. Trimming pared 3 bases from V and 5 bases from J, leaving 11 bases between. The CDR3 is 14 residues long. The CDR3 region is CASSFTTEDQPQHF. CDR3 nucleotide sequence: TGTGCCAGCAGTTTTACCACGGAGGATCAGCCCCAGCATTTT. The whole variable domain, filled in from reference TRBV28 and TRBJ1-5, reads DVKVTQSSRYLVKRTGEKVFLECVQDMDHENMFWYRQDPGLGLRLIYFSYDVKMKEKGDIPEGYSVSREKKERFSLILESASTNQTSMYLCASSFTTEDQPQHFGDGTRLSIL.

This clone has only a few counts. J is TRBJ2-3 and V is TRBV18, with TRBD2 as a possible D gene (6 bases). The CDR3 spans 15 residues. Germline CDR1 KGHSH, CDR2 LQKENI. Deletions cut 4 bases from V and 4 bases from J, with 15 bases between. The CDR3 loop is CASSLLHGGADTQYF. The DNA of the CDR3 is TGTGCCAGCTCACTCCTCCACGGCGGGGCAGATACGCAGTATTTT.

V gene TRBV9 combines with J gene TRBJ2-1; 8 bases match TRBD1. Trimming cost V 1 base and J 10 bases; bases outside gene matches: 1. CDR3 length: 12 residues. Germline V lookup: CDR1 SGDLS, CDR2 YYNGEE. CDR3 region: CASSVRDREQFF. The CDR3 DNA sequence: TGTGCCAGCAGCGTACGGGACAGGGAGCAGTTCTTC.

This chain uses TRBV12-5 with TRBJ2-5, with 10 bases matching TRBD1. The CDR3 spans 14 residues. Trimming cost V 5 bases and J 5 bases; bases outside gene matches: 5. From germline, CDR1 is LGHNT and CDR2 FRNRAP. The CDR3 nucleotides are TGTGCTAGTGGTGCGACAGGGGGCGCGGAGACCCAGTACTTC. It codes for CASGATGGAETQYF. Together with reference TRBV12-5 and TRBJ2-5, the CDR3 gives the full variable domain: DARVTQTPRHKVTEMGQEVTMRCQPILGHNTVFWYRQTMMQGLELLAYFRNRAPLDDSGMPKDRFSAEMPDATLATLKIQPSEPRDSAVYFCASGATGGAETQYFGPGTRLLVL.

The V and J genes are TRBV5-4 and TRBJ2-5; no reliable D call. This CDR3 spans 14 amino acids. The ends were cut back, 0 bases at V and 9 bases at J, with 15 bases in the middle. The germline V gene has CDR1 SGHNT and CDR2 YYREEE (reference sequence). The CDR3 is CASSLAETHRPQYF. The CDR3 nucleotides are TGTGCCAGCAGCTTGGCGGAGACCCACCGCCCCCAGTACTTC.

The V gene is TRBV6-6, the J gene TRBJ2-3, with D perhaps matching TRBD1 (5 bases). The CDR3 sequence is 14 residues long. Deletions cut 5 bases from V and 0 bases from J, with 9 bases between. Germline CDR1 MNHNY, CDR2 SVGAGI (reference sequence). Here the CDR3 reads CASSQTGSTDTQYF. In DNA form, the CDR3 reads TGTGCCAGCAGTCAAACAGGAAGCACAGATACGCAGTATTTT.

The rearrangement links TRBV29-1 to TRBJ2-5; 8 bases fit TRBD1. Germline assignment: CDR1 SQVTM and CDR2 ANQGSEA. J was trimmed by 2 bases and V by 0 bases; bases with no gene match: 5. CDR3 size: 15 residues. In DNA form, the CDR3 reads TGCAGCGTTGAAGATTTGAGGACAGGGCAAGAGACCCAGTACTTC. This translates into CSVEDLRTGQETQYF.

This clone has more than one count but fewer than ten. The chain joins TRBV6-4 to TRBJ2-2, with TRBD1 matching 8 bases. The CDR3 spans 14 residues. Germline V CDR1 and CDR2: MRHNA, SNTAGT. J was trimmed by 3 bases and V by 3 bases; bases with no gene match: 0. The CDR3 DNA reads as TGTGCCAGCAGTGAGACAGGGGACACCGGGGAGCTGTTTTTT. It codes for CASSETGDTGELFF.